This TCR beta chain was retrieved from a study of blood T cell repertoires in COVID-19. With respect to this clone: Being one base from a much bigger clone, this may be a read error.

Data came from immunoSEQ multiplex PCR; TCRdb stores just in-frame clones and leaves some out. The sample has 300,000 to 400,000 clones, roughly 90% seen once. Sequencing was performed on peripheral blood. The clonotype originates from a woman in her seventies with COVID-19, enrolled during active disease.

The CDR3 spells CASSLTGDGYTF. The CDR3 nucleotides read TGTGCCAGCAGCTTGACAGGGGATGGCTACACCTTC. This rearrangement joins TRBV7-3 to TRBJ1-2, with 8 bases fitting TRBD1. V trimming: 3 bases; J trimming: 6 bases; junction bases outside the gene matches: 0. The CDR3 sequence is 12 residues long. Germline loops: CDR1 SGHTA, CDR2 FQGTGA.